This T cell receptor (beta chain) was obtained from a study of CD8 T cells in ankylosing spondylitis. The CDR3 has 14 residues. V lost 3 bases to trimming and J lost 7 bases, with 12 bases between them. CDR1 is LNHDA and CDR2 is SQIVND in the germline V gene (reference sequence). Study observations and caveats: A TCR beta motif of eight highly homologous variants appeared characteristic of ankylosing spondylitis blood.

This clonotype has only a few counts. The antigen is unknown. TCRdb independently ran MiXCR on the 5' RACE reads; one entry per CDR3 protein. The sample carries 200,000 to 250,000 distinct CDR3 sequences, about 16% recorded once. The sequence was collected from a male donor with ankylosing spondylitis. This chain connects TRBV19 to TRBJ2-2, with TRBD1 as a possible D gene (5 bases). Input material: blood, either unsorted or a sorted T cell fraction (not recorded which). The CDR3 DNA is TGTGCCAGTAGTATGGGGCTAGGCGTCGGGGAGCTGTTTTTT. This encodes CASSMGLGVGELFF. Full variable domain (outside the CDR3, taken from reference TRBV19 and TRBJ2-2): DGGITQSPKYLFRKEGQNVTLSCEQNLNHDAMYWYRQDPGQGLRLIYYSQIVNDFQKGDIAEGYSVSREKKESFPLTVTSAQKNPTAFYLCASSMGLGVGELFFGEGSRLTVL.